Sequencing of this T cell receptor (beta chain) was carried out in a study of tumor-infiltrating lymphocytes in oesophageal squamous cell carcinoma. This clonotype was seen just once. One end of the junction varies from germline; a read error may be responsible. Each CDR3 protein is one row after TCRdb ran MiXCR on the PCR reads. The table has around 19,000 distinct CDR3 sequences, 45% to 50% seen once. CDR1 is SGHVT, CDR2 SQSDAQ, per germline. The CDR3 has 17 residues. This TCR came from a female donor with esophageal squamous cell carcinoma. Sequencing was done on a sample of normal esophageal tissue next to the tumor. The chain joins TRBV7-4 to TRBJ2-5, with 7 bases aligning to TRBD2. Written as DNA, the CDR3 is TGTGCCAACAGCTTAGGGTTTGGGGGAGGGCCTCGAGAGACCCAGTACTTC. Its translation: CANSLGFGGGPRETQYF.